A selection of T cell receptor beta chains follows, all from one sample in a study of shared clonotypes between healthy human individuals. Clones were sequenced by immunoSEQ multiplex PCR, and TCRdb holds only the in-frame ones, with some missing. This sample has some 2,000,000 clones, with around 95% found just once. Sequenced sample: naive CD4+ T cells sorted from blood. The receptors shown here come from a man aged 18 to 29 in good health. The CDR3 runs from the conserved cysteine through the conserved F or W. The D gene is left open where the match is weak. The size entry is marked missing in some rows and otherwise reads once, few, many or a size class.

D gene,clone size,V gene,J gene,CDR3 protein,CDR3 DNA
.,.,TRBV12-5,TRBJ1-4,CASGLVGDTPEKLFF,TGTGCTAGTGGTTTGGTAGGGGACACCCCTGAAAAACTGTTTTTT
TRBD1,.,TRBV10-3,TRBJ1-1,CASAARDRGGSSEAFF,TGTGCCTCCGCTGCCCGGGACAGGGGCGGCTCCAGTGAAGCTTTCTTT
.,.,TRBV5-4,TRBJ1-4,CASSLGGTISTNEKLFF,TGTGCCAGCAGCTTGGGGGGGACCATCTCAACTAATGAAAAACTGTTTTTT
TRBD1,.,TRBV9,TRBJ1-1,CASSPRGDRGSTEAFF,TGTGCCAGCAGCCCGAGAGGGGACAGGGGATCCACTGAAGCTTTCTTT
.,.,TRBV7-2,TRBJ1-3,CASSLASMRGPGNTIYF,TGTGCCAGCAGCTTAGCAAGTATGAGAGGTCCCGGAAACACCATATATTTT
.,.,TRBV27,TRBJ1-6,CASADRGNSPLHF,TGTGCCAGCGCCGATCGCGGTAATTCACCCCTCCACTTT
TRBD2,.,TRBV7-2,TRBJ2-2,CASSFQEGGVGELFF,TGTGCCAGCAGCTTCCAGGAGGGAGGGGTAGGGGAGCTGTTTTTT
TRBD2,.,TRBV9,TRBJ2-7,CASSPRGLAGPYEQYF,TGTGCCAGCAGCCCCCGGGGACTAGCGGGCCCCTACGAGCAGTACTTC
.,.,TRBV27,TRBJ1-1,CASSLSSRIEAFF,TGTGCCAGCAGTTTATCGAGCCGGATCGAAGCTTTCTTT
TRBD1,.,TRBV7-3,TRBJ2-2,CASSLQGAGTGELFF,TGTGCCAGCAGCTTACAGGGGGCGGGAACCGGGGAGCTGTTTTTT
.,.,TRBV30,TRBJ1-6,CAWGRWSNSPLHF,TGTGCCTGGGGACGGTGGAGTAATTCACCCCTCCACTTT
TRBD2,.,TRBV18,TRBJ2-3,CASSLGLASVDTQYF,TGTGCCAGCTCCCTGGGACTAGCTTCGGTGGATACGCAGTATTTT
.,.,TRBV12-5,TRBJ1-2,CASYRENYGYTF,TGTGCTAGTTACAGGGAGAACTATGGCTACACCTTC
.,.,TRBV30,TRBJ2-7,CAWSPGAGYEQYF,TGTGCCTGGAGCCCAGGAGCGGGCTACGAGCAGTACTTC
TRBD2,.,TRBV10-3,TRBJ2-7,CAIGRGGEYEQYF,TGTGCCATCGGGAGGGGAGGAGAGTACGAGCAGTACTTC
TRBD1,.,TRBV19,TRBJ1-4,CASTRMGQWNEKLFF,TGTGCCAGCACACGGATGGGACAGTGGAATGAAAAACTGTTTTTT
.,.,TRBV5-1,TRBJ1-5,CASSSGPGEGGSQHF,TGCGCCAGCAGCTCGGGACCGGGAGAAGGGGGATCCCAGCATTTT
.,.,TRBV19,TRBJ2-1,CASSGNRGNEQFF,TGTGCCAGTAGCGGTAATCGGGGCAATGAGCAGTTCTTC
TRBD2,once,TRBV19,TRBJ2-5,CASSRWTSGRETQYF,TGTGCCAGTAGCCGGTGGACTAGCGGGAGAGAGACCCAGTACTTC
.,.,TRBV5-1,TRBJ2-7,CASSPENYEQYF,TGCGCCAGCAGCCCTGAGAACTACGAGCAGTACTTC
.,.,TRBV4-1,TRBJ2-1,CASSYRDEQFF,TGCGCCAGCAGCTACAGGGATGAGCAGTTCTTC
.,.,TRBV6-5,TRBJ1-2,CASSRNSIHYGYTF,TGTGCCAGCAGTAGGAACAGCATCCATTATGGCTACACCTTC
.,.,TRBV6-1,TRBJ1-2,CASSEAGTGILYGYTF,TGTGCCAGCAGTGAAGCGGGCACAGGGATATTGTATGGCTACACCTTC
.,.,TRBV19,TRBJ1-2,CASSSKRFGAFYGYTF,TGTGCCAGTAGTTCAAAGAGATTCGGGGCCTTCTATGGCTACACCTTC
.,.,TRBV9,TRBJ1-2,CASSVDRGDGYTF,TGTGCCAGCAGCGTAGATAGAGGGGATGGCTACACCTTC
.,.,TRBV30,TRBJ2-7,CAWSFGGDSYEQYF,TGTGCCTGGAGTTTCGGGGGAGACTCCTACGAGCAGTACTTC
TRBD2,.,TRBV28,TRBJ2-7,CASRGAGGSAGEQYF,TGTGCCAGCAGGGGCGCGGGGGGGTCCGCTGGCGAGCAGTACTTC
.,.,TRBV6-5,TRBJ2-1,CASSLSPRHNEQFF,TGTGCCAGCAGTTTAAGTCCTCGGCACAATGAGCAGTTCTTC
.,.,TRBV5-1,TRBJ1-2,CASSLPTLNYGYTF,TGCGCCAGCAGCTTGCCGACCTTAAACTATGGCTACACCTTC
TRBD2,.,TRBV13,TRBJ2-7,CASSLGGGETYEQYF,TGTGCCAGCAGCTTAGGCGGGGGGGAGACCTACGAGCAGTACTTC
TRBD1,many,TRBV4-1,TRBJ1-3,CASSQDRTGGFGNTIYF,TGCGCCAGCAGCCAAGATAGGACAGGGGGCTTTGGAAACACCATATATTTT
.,.,TRBV6-1,TRBJ1-1,CASSVNRMAFF,TGTGCCAGCAGTGTGAACAGGATGGCTTTCTTT
TRBD2,.,TRBV2,TRBJ2-7,CASSGTSYEQYF,TGTGCCAGCAGTGGGACTAGTTACGAGCAGTACTTC
.,.,TRBV27,TRBJ2-1,CASSPAQKGGSYNEQFF,TGTGCCAGCAGTCCCGCTCAAAAAGGGGGATCCTACAATGAGCAGTTCTTC
.,.,TRBV5-4,TRBJ1-1,CASSLVQTDPNTEAFF,TGTGCCAGCAGCTTGGTCCAGACAGATCCGAACACTGAAGCTTTCTTT
.,.,TRBV6-5,TRBJ2-3,CASSYSGGGGADTQYF,TGTGCCAGCAGTTACTCAGGGGGGGGTGGTGCAGATACGCAGTATTTT
.,.,TRBV2,TRBJ1-2,CASSEVQLVSYGYTF,TGTGCCAGCAGTGAAGTACAGCTTGTGAGCTATGGCTACACCTTC
.,.,TRBV5-1,TRBJ2-5,CASSLTRVQETQYF,TGCGCCAGCAGTCTAACGAGGGTACAAGAGACCCAGTACTTC
TRBD2,once,TRBV10-3,TRBJ2-3,CAISSGGIVDTQYF,TGTGCCATCAGTTCCGGGGGGATAGTAGATACGCAGTATTTT
TRBD1,.,TRBV5-4,TRBJ2-5,CASSLSRTGQETQYF,TGTGCCAGCAGCTTGAGCAGGACAGGGCAAGAGACCCAGTACTTC
.,once,TRBV6-1,TRBJ1-2,CASSETKKGYTF,TGTGCCAGCAGTGAGACAAAGAAGGGCTACACCTTC
.,once,TRBV27,TRBJ2-7,CASTTRGGYEQYF,TGTGCCAGCACAACCAGGGGGGGCTACGAGCAGTACTTC
TRBD1,.,TRBV25-1,TRBJ2-5,CASRPPQGKGRETQYF,TGTGCCAGCAGACCCCCACAGGGGAAAGGGCGGGAGACCCAGTACTTC